This is a list of T cell receptor beta chains from one sample in a study of cytomegalovirus exposure and HLA in healthy donors. Clones were sequenced by immunoSEQ multiplex PCR, and TCRdb holds only the in-frame ones, with some missing. In the table there are about 200,000 clones, approximately 83% of which are singletons. Sequenced: PBMCs. The receptors shown here come from a boy between 2 and 10 years old in good health and CMV-seronegative. CDR3s include the opening cysteine and the closing phenylalanine or tryptophan. Each record gives: CDR3 DNA, CDR3 protein, J gene, clone size, D gene, V gene. D genes are given only for firm matches. Size is omitted from some rows. Given values are once, few, many or a class for expanded clones.

TGTGCCAGCAGCTTATTACTAGCGGGGGTCACAGATACGCAGTATTTT,CASSLLLAGVTDTQYF,TRBJ2-3,NA,TRBD2,TRBV7-2
TGTGCCAGTAGTACCTCGGGGGGCCCCCCTTATAATTCACCCCTCCACTTT,CASSTSGGPPYNSPLHF,TRBJ1-6,NA,NA,TRBV19
TGTGCCAGCAGCGGGCAGTTCACAGATACGCAGTATTTT,CASSGQFTDTQYF,TRBJ2-3,NA,NA,TRBV9
TGTGCCAGCAGTCCAATTGGGACAGGGGACTACGAGCAGTACTTC,CASSPIGTGDYEQYF,TRBJ2-7,NA,TRBD1,TRBV27
TGTGCCAGTTTTAGCGGGGGGGCTAACAATGAGCAGTTCTTC,CASFSGGANNEQFF,TRBJ2-1,NA,TRBD2,TRBV6-1
TGCGCCAGCAGCGGAGAAGCGGGGACCCACGAGCAGTACTTC,CASSGEAGTHEQYF,TRBJ2-7,NA,TRBD2,TRBV4-3
TGCGCCAGCAGCTTGGCCCCGAGCGGGGGAGGCACAGATACGCAGTATTTT,CASSLAPSGGGTDTQYF,TRBJ2-3,NA,TRBD2,TRBV5-1
TGTGCCAGCAGCGGTACTAGCGGGGGGTTGGTGGGTGAGCAGTTCTTC,CASSGTSGGLVGEQFF,TRBJ2-1,few,TRBD2,TRBV6-6
TGTGCCAGCTCCCCGACAGCGAACACTGAAGCTTTCTTT,CASSPTANTEAFF,TRBJ1-1,once,NA,TRBV7-3
TGTGCCAGCAGCCCCACTAACAATGAGCAGTTCTTC,CASSPTNNEQFF,TRBJ2-1,NA,NA,TRBV7-3
TGTGCCAGCAGTTCCTCCGGGATAAACACTGAAGCTTTCTTT,CASSSSGINTEAFF,TRBJ1-1,few,NA,TRBV27
TGTGCCAGCACCTACGGGGGGAGCTCCTACGAGCAGTACTTC,CASTYGGSSYEQYF,TRBJ2-7,once,TRBD2,TRBV6-6
TGTGCCAGCAGTCGGGGGGGGGACCATGAGCAGTTCTTC,CASSRGGDHEQFF,TRBJ2-1,NA,TRBD2,TRBV2
TGTGCCATGTCGACAGCACCTTATGGCTACACCTTC,CAMSTAPYGYTF,TRBJ1-2,NA,NA,TRBV10-3
TGTGCCAGCAGCTCCGACCGACGCGGGGCGGATTATGGCTACACCTTC,CASSSDRRGADYGYTF,TRBJ1-2,NA,NA,TRBV7-9
TGTGCCAGCAGTTACTCGGACCGGGATCACGAAAAACTGTTTTTT,CASSYSDRDHEKLFF,TRBJ1-4,NA,NA,TRBV6-5
TGTGCCAGCGGACCGGATAGGGGGGGGTCACCCTACGAGCAGTACTTC,CASGPDRGGSPYEQYF,TRBJ2-7,once,NA,TRBV7-9
TGTGCCAGCAGAGGGAGATGGTTAACTGAAGCTTTCTTT,CASRGRWLTEAFF,TRBJ1-1,NA,NA,TRBV2
TGCAGCGTCAACCCGGGAGGGAACTCCTACAATGAGCAGTTCTTC,CSVNPGGNSYNEQFF,TRBJ2-1,NA,TRBD2,TRBV29-1
TGTGCCAGCAGCTTAGTATTCAGGGGTCGGGACACTGAAGCTTTCTTT,CASSLVFRGRDTEAFF,TRBJ1-1,NA,NA,TRBV11-2
TGTGCCAGCAGCCTCACTACAAATAATAATCAGCCCCAGCATTTT,CASSLTTNNNQPQHF,TRBJ1-5,NA,NA,TRBV7-6
TGTGCCAGCAGCCCCCGGGGGGCGACCAACGCAAATGAGCAGTTCTTC,CASSPRGATNANEQFF,TRBJ2-1,NA,NA,TRBV9
TGTGCCAGCAGCCGTACTAGCGGGGGCCAGCTAGCCAAAAACATTCAGTACTTC,CASSRTSGGQLAKNIQYF,TRBJ2-4,once,TRBD2,TRBV4-2
TGTGCCAGCAGGTCCACCGCGACTGGGAACACTGAAGCTTTCTTT,CASRSTATGNTEAFF,TRBJ1-1,NA,NA,TRBV5-4
TGTGCCAGCAGTGTTCAAATTACAGGGGCCTGGACTGAAGCTTTCTTT,CASSVQITGAWTEAFF,TRBJ1-1,NA,TRBD1,TRBV6-1